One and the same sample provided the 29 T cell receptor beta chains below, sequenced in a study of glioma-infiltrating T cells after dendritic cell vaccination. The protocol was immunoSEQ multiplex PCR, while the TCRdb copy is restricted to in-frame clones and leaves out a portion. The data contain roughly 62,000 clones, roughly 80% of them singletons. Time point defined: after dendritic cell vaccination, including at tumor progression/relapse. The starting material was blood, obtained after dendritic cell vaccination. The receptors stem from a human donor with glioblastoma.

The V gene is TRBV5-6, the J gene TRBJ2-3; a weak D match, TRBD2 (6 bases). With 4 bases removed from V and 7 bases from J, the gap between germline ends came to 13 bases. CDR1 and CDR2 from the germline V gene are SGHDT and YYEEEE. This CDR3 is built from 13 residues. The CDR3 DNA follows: TGTGCCAGCAGCCGCGCGGGGTCAAATACGCAGTATTTT. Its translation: CASSRAGSNTQYF.

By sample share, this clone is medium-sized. The CDR3 protein is CASSSPGGARTDTQYF. The CDR3 coding sequence is TGTGCCAGCAGTTCGCCCGGAGGGGCCCGCACAGATACGCAGTATTTT. V is TRBV5-5 and J is TRBJ2-3, with D perhaps TRBD2 (6 bases). Germline values: CDR1 SGHKS, CDR2 YYEKEE (reference sequence). V was cut by 5 bases and J by 1 base, with 17 bases left in between. The CDR3 covers 16 residues.

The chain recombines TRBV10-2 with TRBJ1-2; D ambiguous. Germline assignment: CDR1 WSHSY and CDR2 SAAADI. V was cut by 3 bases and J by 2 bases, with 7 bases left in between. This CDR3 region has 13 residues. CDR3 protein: CASSDGENYGYTF. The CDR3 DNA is TGCGCCAGCAGTGACGGGGAAAACTATGGCTACACCTTC.

In DNA form, the CDR3 reads TGTGCCAGCAGTTTATTGGGAGGGGTGTACAATGAGCAGTTCTTC. Its protein product is CASSLLGGVYNEQFF. V gene TRBV27 combines with J gene TRBJ2-1; 7 bases fit TRBD2. CDR1 and CDR2 (germline): MNHEY, SMNVEV (reference sequence). The CDR3 runs to 15 residues. The J segment lost 4 bases and the V segment lost 1 base, leaving 4 bases of the junction unmatched.

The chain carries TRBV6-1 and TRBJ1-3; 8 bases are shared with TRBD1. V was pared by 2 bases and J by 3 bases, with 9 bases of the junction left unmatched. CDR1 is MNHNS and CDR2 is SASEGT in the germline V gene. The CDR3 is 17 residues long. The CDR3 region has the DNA TGTGCCAGCAGTGAAATGGGGGGACAGGATTTTGGAAACACCATATATTTT. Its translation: CASSEMGGQDFGNTIYF.

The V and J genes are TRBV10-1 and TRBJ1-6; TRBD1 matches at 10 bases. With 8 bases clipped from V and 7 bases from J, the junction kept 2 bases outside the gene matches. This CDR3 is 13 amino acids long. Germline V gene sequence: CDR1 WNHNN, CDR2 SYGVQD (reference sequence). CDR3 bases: TGCGCCAGCTCGGGACAGGGGAATTCACCCCTCCACTTT. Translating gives CASSGQGNSPLHF.

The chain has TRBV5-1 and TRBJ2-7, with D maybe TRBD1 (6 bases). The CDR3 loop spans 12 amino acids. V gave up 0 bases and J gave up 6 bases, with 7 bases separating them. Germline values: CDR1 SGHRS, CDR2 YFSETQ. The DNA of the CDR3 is TGCGCCAGCAGCTTGGAAGGGGGCGAGCAGTACTTC. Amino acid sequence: CASSLEGGEQYF.

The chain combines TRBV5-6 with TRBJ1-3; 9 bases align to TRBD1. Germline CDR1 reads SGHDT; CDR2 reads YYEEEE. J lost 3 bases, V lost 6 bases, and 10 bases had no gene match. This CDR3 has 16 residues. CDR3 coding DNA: TGTGCCAGCAACCCGAGGGACAGGGTGTTTGGAAACACCATATATTTT. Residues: CASNPRDRVFGNTIYF.

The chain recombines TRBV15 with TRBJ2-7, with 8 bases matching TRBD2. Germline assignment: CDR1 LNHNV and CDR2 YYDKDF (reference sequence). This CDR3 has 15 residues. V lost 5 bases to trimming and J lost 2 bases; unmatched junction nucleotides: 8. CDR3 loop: CATSPSGLTPYEQYF. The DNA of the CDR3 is TGTGCCACCAGCCCTAGCGGGTTAACCCCCTACGAGCAGTACTTC. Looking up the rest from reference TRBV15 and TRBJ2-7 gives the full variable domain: DAMVIQNPRYQVTQFGKPVTLSCSQTLNHNVMYWYQQKSSQAPKLLFHYYDKDFNNEADTPDNFQSRRPNTSFCFLDIRSPGLGDTAMYLCATSPSGLTPYEQYFGPGTRLTVT.

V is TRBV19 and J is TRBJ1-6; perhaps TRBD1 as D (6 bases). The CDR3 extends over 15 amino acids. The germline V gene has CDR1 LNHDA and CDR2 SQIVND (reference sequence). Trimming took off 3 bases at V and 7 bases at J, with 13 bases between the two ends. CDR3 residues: CASSIQGMANSPLHF. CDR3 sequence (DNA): TGTGCCAGTAGTATTCAGGGGATGGCAAATTCACCCCTCCACTTT.

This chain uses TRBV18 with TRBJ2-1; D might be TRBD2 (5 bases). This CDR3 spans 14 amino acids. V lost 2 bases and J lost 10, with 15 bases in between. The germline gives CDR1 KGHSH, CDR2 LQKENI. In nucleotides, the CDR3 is TGTGCCAGCTCACCAACAGCGGACCTCGTGGAGCAGTTCTTC. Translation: CASSPTADLVEQFF.

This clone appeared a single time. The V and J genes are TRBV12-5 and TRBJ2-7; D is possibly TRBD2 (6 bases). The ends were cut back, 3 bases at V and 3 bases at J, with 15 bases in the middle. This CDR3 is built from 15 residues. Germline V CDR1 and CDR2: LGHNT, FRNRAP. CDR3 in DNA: TGTGCTAGTGGTTTCACCAGCTCGGGAGACTACGAGCAGTACTTC. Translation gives CASGFTSSGDYEQYF.

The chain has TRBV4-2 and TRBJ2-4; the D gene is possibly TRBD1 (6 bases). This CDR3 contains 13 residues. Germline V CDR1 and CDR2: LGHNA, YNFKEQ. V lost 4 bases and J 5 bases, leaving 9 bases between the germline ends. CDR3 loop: CASSRRGENIQYF. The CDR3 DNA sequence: TGTGCCAGCAGCCGCAGGGGAGAAAACATTCAGTACTTC.

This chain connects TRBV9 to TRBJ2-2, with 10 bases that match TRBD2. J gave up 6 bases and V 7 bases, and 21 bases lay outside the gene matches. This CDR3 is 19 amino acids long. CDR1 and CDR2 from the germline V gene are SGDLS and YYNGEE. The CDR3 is CASFSADRTGTSAAGELFF. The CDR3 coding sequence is TGTGCCAGCTTTTCCGCTGACAGGACCGGGACTAGCGCGGCCGGGGAGCTGTTTTTT.

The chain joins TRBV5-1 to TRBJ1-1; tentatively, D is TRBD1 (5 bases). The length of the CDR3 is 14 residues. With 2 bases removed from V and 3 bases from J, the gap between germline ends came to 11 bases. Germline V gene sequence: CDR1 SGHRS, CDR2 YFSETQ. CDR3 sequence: CASSFQGYDTEAFF. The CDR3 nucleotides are TGCGCCAGCAGCTTCCAGGGTTACGACACTGAAGCTTTCTTT.

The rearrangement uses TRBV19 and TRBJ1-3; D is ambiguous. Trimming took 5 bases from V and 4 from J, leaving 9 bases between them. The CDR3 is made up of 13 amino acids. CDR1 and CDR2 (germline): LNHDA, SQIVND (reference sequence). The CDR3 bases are TGTGCCAGTAGTCCGTCACAGGGAAACACCATATATTTT. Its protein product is CASSPSQGNTIYF.

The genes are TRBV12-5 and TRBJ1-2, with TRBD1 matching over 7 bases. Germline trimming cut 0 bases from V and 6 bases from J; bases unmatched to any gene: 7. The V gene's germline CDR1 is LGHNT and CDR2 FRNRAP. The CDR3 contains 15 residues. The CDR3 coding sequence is TGTGCTAGTGGTTTGGTTGGGCAGGGGGTGGATGGCTACACCTTC. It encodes CASGLVGQGVDGYTF.

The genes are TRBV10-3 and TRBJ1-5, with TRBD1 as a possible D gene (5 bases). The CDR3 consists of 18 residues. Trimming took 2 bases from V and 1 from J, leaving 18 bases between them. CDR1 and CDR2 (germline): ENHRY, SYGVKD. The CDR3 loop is CAISEQGSTTNSNQPQHF. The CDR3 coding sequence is TGTGCCATCAGTGAGCAGGGCAGTACCACCAACAGCAATCAGCCCCAGCATTTT.

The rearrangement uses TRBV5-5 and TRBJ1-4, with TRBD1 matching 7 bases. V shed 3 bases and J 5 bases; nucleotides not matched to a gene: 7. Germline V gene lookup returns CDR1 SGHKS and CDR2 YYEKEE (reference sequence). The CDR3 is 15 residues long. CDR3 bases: TGTGCCAGCAGCTCCGACAGGGATCTGAATGAAAAACTGTTTTTT. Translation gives CASSSDRDLNEKLFF. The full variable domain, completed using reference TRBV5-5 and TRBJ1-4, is DAGVTQSPTHLIKTRGQQVTLRCSPISGHKSVSWYQQVLGQGPQFIFQYYEKEERGRGNFPDRFSARQFPNYSSELNVNALLLGDSALYLCASSSDRDLNEKLFFGSGTQLSVL.

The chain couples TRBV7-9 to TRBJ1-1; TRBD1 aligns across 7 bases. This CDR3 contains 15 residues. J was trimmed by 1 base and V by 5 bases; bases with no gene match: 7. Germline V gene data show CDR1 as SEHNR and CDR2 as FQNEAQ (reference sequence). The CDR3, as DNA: TGTGCCAGCAGCACCCTCGGGACAGCGAACACTGAAGCTTTCTTT. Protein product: CASSTLGTANTEAFF.

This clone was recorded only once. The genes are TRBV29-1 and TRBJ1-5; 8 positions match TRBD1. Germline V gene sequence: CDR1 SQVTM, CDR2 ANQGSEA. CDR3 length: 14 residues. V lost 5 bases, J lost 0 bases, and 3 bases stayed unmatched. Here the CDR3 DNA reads TGCAGCGTTTTACAGGGGGATAGCAATCAGCCCCAGCATTTT. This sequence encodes CSVLQGDSNQPQHF.

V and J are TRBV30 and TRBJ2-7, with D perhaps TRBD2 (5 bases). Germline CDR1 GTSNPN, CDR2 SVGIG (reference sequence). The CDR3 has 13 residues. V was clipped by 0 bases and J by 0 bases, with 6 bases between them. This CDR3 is CAWSVRDSYEQYF. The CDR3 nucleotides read TGTGCCTGGAGTGTACGGGACTCCTACGAGCAGTACTTC.

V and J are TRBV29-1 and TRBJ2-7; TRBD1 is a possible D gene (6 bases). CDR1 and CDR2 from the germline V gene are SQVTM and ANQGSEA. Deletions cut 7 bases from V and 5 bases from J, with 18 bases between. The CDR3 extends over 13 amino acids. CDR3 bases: TGCAGCGCGCAGGGGATCGTACGTGACGAGCAGTACTTC. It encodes CSAQGIVRDEQYF.

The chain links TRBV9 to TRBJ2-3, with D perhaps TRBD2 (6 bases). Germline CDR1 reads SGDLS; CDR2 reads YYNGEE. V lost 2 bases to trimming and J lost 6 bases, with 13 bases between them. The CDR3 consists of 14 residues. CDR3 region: CASSVGLPGDTQYF. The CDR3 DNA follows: TGTGCCAGCAGCGTCGGACTACCGGGCGATACGCAGTATTTT.

Here the CDR3 reads CASKTGVESGYTF. In DNA form, the CDR3 reads TGTGCCAGCAAGACAGGGGTGGAATCTGGCTACACCTTC. The rearrangement uses TRBV25-1 and TRBJ1-2, with 8 nucleotides matching TRBD1. This CDR3 has 13 residues. The V gene's germline CDR1 is MGHDK and CDR2 SYGVNS. V trimming: 7 bases; J trimming: 7 bases; junction bases outside the gene matches: 8.

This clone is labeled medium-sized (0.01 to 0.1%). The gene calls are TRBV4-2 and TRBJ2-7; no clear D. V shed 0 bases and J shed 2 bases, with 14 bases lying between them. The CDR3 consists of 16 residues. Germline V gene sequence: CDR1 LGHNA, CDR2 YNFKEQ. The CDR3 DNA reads TGTGCCAGCAGCCAAGAAAGGAGTGGCAGTGCCTACGAGCAGTACTTC. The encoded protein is CASSQERSGSAYEQYF.

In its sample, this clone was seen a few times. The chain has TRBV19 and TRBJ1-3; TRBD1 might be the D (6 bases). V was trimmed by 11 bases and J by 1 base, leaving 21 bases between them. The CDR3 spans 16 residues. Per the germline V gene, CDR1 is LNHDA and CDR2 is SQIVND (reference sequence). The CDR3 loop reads CAAYGDIGFSGNTIYF. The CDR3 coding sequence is TGTGCCGCGTACGGGGACATTGGCTTTTCTGGAAACACCATATATTTT.

The CDR3 sequence: CASSLAGEYNEQFF. The CDR3 region has the DNA TGTGCCAGTAGTCTAGCGGGGGAGTACAATGAGCAGTTCTTC. V is TRBV19 and J is TRBJ2-1; 10 nucleotides align to TRBD2. Germline V gene data show CDR1 as LNHDA and CDR2 as SQIVND (reference sequence). Trimming removed 5 bases from V and 4 bases from J; junction bases left unmatched: 2. This CDR3 is built from 14 residues.

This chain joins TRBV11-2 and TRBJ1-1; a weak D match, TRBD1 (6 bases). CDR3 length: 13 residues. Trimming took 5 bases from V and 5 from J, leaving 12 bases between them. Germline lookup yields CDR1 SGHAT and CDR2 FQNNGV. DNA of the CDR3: TGTGCCAGCAGCCCGGGGGGCGAGACTGAAGCTTTCTTT. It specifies CASSPGGETEAFF. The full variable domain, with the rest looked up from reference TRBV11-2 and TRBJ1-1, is EAGVAQSPRYKIIEKRQSVAFWCNPISGHATLYWYQQILGQGPKLLIQFQNNGVVDDSQLPKDRFSAERLKGVDSTLKIQPAKLEDSAVYLCASSPGGETEAFFGQGTRLTVV.